The clone carrying this T cell receptor (beta chain) occurred many times. This entry belongs to a study of molecular identifiers for immune sequencing clone quantification. With RNA at 10%, 30% or 50%, naive CD8 libraries came from around 18,000 to 910,000 sorted cells. Sorting captured naive CD8 T cells as CD8+CD4-CCR7+CD45RA+. The use of previously described methods and listed TCR primers produced the bulk TCR libraries. TCRdb independently ran MiXCR on the PCR reads; one entry per CDR3 protein. The sample includes some 100,000 distinct CDR3 sequences, around 19% of them seen just once. The source is a human donor in good health. Some libraries in this study had Jurkat cell RNA spiked in. The sequenced sample consisted of naive CD8+ T cells from blood, with Jurkat cell RNA spiked in. Subset defined: FACS-sorted CD8+CD4-CCR7+CD45RA+ naive T cells.

In DNA, the CDR3 is TGTGCCAGCAGCCCCGATCTCTACGAGCAGTACTTC. Amino acids: CASSPDLYEQYF. The chain carries TRBV11-2 and TRBJ2-7; D unclear. V shed 5 bases and J shed 3 bases, with 8 bases lying between them. The germline CDR1 and CDR2 sequences are SGHAT and FQNNGV. The CDR3 is made up of 12 amino acids.